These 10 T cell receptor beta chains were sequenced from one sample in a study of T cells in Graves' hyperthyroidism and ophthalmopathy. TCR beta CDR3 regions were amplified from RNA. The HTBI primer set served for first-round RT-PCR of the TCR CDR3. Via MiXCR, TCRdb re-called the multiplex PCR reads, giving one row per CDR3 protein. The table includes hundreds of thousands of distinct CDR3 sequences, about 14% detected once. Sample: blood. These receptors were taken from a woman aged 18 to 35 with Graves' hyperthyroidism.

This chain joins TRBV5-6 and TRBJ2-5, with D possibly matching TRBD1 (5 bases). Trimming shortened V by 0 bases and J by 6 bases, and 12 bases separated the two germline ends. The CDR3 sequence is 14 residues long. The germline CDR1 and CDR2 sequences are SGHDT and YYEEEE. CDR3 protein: CASSLEGRAKTQYF. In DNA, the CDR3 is TGTGCCAGCAGCTTGGAGGGCAGGGCCAAGACCCAGTACTTC.

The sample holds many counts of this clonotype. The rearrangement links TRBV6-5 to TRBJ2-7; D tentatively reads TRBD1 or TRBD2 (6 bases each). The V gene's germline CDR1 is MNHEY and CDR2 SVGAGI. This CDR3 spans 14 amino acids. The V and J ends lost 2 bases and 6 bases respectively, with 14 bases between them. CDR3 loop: CASSYTGAGGEQYF. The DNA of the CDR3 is TGTGCCAGCAGTTACACGGGGGCGGGTGGCGAGCAGTACTTC.

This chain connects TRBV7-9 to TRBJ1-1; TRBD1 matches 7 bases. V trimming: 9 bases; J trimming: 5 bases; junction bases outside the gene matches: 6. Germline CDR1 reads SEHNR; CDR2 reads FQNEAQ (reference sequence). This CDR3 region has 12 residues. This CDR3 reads CASTGVSTEAFF. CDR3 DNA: TGTGCCAGTACAGGGGTTAGTACTGAAGCTTTCTTT.

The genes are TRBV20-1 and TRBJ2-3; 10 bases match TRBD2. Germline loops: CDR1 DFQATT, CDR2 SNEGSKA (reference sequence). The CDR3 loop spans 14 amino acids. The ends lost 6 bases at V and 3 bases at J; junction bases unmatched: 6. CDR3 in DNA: TGCAGTGCCCCGCCTAGCGGGGGAACAGATACGCAGTATTTT. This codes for CSAPPSGGTDTQYF.

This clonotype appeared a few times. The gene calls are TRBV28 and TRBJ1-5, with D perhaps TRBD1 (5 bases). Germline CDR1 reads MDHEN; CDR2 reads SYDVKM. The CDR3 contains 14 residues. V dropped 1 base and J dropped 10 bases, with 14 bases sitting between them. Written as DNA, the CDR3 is TGTGCCAGCAGTTTATACCTCGCGGGGCAACCCCAGCATTTT. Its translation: CASSLYLAGQPQHF.

In nucleotides, the CDR3 is TGTGCCAGCAGCAAGGGGGGAGGGGGAACTGAAGCTTTCTTT. It codes for CASSKGGGGTEAFF. The V gene is TRBV7-9, the J gene TRBJ1-1; a possible D gene is TRBD1 (6 bases). The CDR3 is 14 residues long. Germline V lookup: CDR1 SEHNR, CDR2 FQNEAQ (reference sequence). V gave up 5 bases and J gave up 5 bases, with 15 bases separating them. Full variable domain (rest looked up from reference TRBV7-9 and TRBJ1-1): DTGVSQNPRHKITKRGQNVTFRCDPISEHNRLYWYRQTLGQGPEFLTYFQNEAQLEKSRLLSDRFSAERPKGSFSTLEIQRTEQGDSAMYLCASSKGGGGTEAFFGQGTRLTVV.

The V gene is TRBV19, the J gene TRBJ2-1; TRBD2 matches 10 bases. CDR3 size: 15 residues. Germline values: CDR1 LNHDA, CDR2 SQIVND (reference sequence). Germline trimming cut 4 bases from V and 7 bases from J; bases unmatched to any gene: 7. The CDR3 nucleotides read TGTGCCAGTAGTAGCATAGCGGGAGGTCAGAATGAGCAGTTCTTC. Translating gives CASSSIAGGQNEQFF.

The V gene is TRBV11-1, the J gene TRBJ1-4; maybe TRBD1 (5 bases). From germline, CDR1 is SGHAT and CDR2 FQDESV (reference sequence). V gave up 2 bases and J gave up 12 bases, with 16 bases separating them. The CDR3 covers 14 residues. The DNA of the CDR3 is TGTGCCAGCAGCTTAAATCGAGTCGGGGCCGAACTGTTTTTT. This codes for CASSLNRVGAELFF.

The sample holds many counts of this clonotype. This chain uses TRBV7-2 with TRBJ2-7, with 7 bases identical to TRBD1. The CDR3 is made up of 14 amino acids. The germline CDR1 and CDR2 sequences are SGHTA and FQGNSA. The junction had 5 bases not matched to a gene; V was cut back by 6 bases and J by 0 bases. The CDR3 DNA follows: TGTGCCAGCAGTTTACAGGGGACCTCCTACGAGCAGTACTTC. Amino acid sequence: CASSLQGTSYEQYF. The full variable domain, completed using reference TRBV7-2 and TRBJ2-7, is GAGVSQSPSNKVTEKGKDVELRCDPISGHTALYWYRQSLGQGLEFLIYFQGNSAPDKSGLPSDRFSAERTGGSVSTLTIQRTQQEDSAVYLCASSLQGTSYEQYFGPGTRLTVT.

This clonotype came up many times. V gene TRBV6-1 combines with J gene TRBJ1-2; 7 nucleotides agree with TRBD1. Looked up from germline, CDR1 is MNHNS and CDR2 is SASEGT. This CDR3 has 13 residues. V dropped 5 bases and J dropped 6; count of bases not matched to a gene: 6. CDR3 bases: TGTGCCAGCAGTTTCCCAGGGGGTAATGGCTACACCTTC. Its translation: CASSFPGGNGYTF.